Below, 6 T cell receptor beta chains from the same sample are listed, as sequenced in a study of cytomegalovirus exposure and HLA in healthy donors. The study ran its PCR with 60 Vbeta and 13 Jbeta primers. This table comes from immunoSEQ multiplex PCR, and its TCRdb copy is limited to in-frame clones, with some not included. Found here are approximately 130,000 clones, 60% to 85% of them singletons; the top ten hold about 2.7%. The sample comprised PBMCs. Every receptor here comes from a woman aged 40 to 50 in good health and CMV-seropositive.

V gene TRBV30 combines with J gene TRBJ2-3; 8 bases are shared with TRBD2. The CDR3 runs to 16 residues. J lost 6 bases, V lost 2 bases, and 13 bases had no gene match. Germline loops: CDR1 GTSNPN, CDR2 SVGIG (reference sequence). The CDR3 bases are TGTGCCTGGAGTCATCACTCACTAGCGGCCCCGGATACGCAGTATTTT. This encodes CAWSHHSLAAPDTQYF.

V and J are TRBV5-1 and TRBJ1-4; 8 bases are shared with TRBD1. Germline V lookup: CDR1 SGHRS, CDR2 YFSETQ. V lost 4 bases, J lost 7 bases, and 9 bases stayed unmatched. The CDR3 loop spans 15 amino acids. The CDR3 DNA reads as TGCGCCAGCAGCGTGCTGACAGGGGTTAGTGAAAAACTGTTTTTT. Amino acid sequence: CASSVLTGVSEKLFF.

This clone was detected only a few times. V is TRBV4-3 and J is TRBJ2-7; D possibly corresponds to TRBD1 (6 bases). The CDR3 spans 15 residues. With 0 bases removed from V and 0 bases from J, the gap between germline ends came to 9 bases. The germline gives CDR1 LGHNA, CDR2 YSLEER. The CDR3 bases are TGCGCCAGCAGCCAAGATCTACAGGGCTCCTACGAGCAGTACTTC. Protein product: CASSQDLQGSYEQYF.

Remarks on this clone: At one of its ends the junction is not consistent with the germline gene, which may arise from a read error. This chain uses TRBV5-8 with TRBJ2-6, with no clear D. Germline V gives CDR1 SGHTS, CDR2 YDEGEE. This CDR3 region has 16 residues. The CDR3 loop reads CASSLILLSRANVLTF. The CDR3 bases are TGTGCCAGCAGCTTGATCCTCCTCTCTCGGGCCAACGTCCTGACTTTC.

This sequence joins TRBV28 and TRBJ1-1, with TRBD1 matching over 10 bases. V dropped 5 bases and J dropped 11; count of bases not matched to a gene: 11. This CDR3 comprises 14 residues. From germline, CDR1 is MDHEN and CDR2 SYDVKM. The DNA of the CDR3 is TGTGCCAGCAGTCCTGGGACAGGGGTATTCAACGCTTTCTTT. Amino acid sequence: CASSPGTGVFNAFF.

A few counts support this clone. V gene TRBV6-1 combines with J gene TRBJ2-4; TRBD1 matches 7 bases. V dropped 10 bases and J dropped 1; count of bases not matched to a gene: 4. Germline values: CDR1 MNHNS, CDR2 SASEGT. The length of the CDR3 is 13 residues. The CDR3 spells CATATGAKNIQYF. The DNA for the CDR3 is TGTGCCACCGCGACAGGGGCCAAAAACATTCAGTACTTC.